Listed below are T cell receptor beta chains from one sample, sequenced in a study of OX40 agonist ivuxolimab in advanced cancers. Repertoires were generated with immunoSEQ multiplex PCR, while TCRdb's copy carries only in-frame clones and drops some. This sample has under 85,000 clones; about 81% occur once, and the top ten carry 2% to 2.5%. The sequencing used CD4+ or CD8+ T cells sorted from blood, collected in a trial of the OX40 agonist ivuxolimab. The receptor source for this set is an adult with an advanced solid tumor such as melanoma, head and neck, liver or kidney cancer. The conserved cysteine and the conserved F or W are not part of the CDR3 here. Fields, in order: CDR3 protein, clone size, V gene, J gene, D gene. D genes are given only for firm matches. Size is stated for part of the rows, as once, few or many counts, or as a class when the clone is expanded.

ASSRLAGTDTQY	.	TRBV4-3	TRBJ2-3	TRBD2
ASSLGKGQGPIYGSYT	.	TRBV11-2	TRBJ1-2	TRBD1
ASSGSYEQY	.	TRBV5-1	TRBJ2-7	.
ASSLDFPMAF	.	TRBV7-9	TRBJ1-1	.
SVAGGVRGSYEQY	few	TRBV29-1	TRBJ2-7	TRBD2
ASSRTGGSSYEQY	.	TRBV28	TRBJ2-7	TRBD1
ASSLGGTEGRGYGYT	.	TRBV5-4	TRBJ1-2	TRBD1
ASSSQGDKGEQF	.	TRBV18	TRBJ2-1	.
ASSFGGQGNYGYT	.	TRBV5-1	TRBJ1-2	TRBD1
ASSPQQDRGETDTQY	few	TRBV18	TRBJ2-3	TRBD1
ATGQGNNSPLH	.	TRBV19	TRBJ1-6	TRBD1
ASTTSGSQYEQY	.	TRBV6-1	.	TRBD2
ASSLEGATGELF	.	TRBV11-1	TRBJ2-2	.
ASSNPGEKLF	.	TRBV6-5	TRBJ1-4	.
ASTHGTLRNTEAF	.	TRBV19	TRBJ1-1	.
ASSSTLWGFFYGYT	many	TRBV7-9	TRBJ1-2	.
AISEGDAAGELF	.	TRBV10-3	TRBJ2-2	.
ASRTGGSPSGANVLT	.	TRBV5-1	TRBJ2-6	TRBD1
ASSLVRQGQGREQY	.	TRBV7-4	TRBJ2-7	.
AISVRGGTGELF	.	TRBV10-3	TRBJ2-2	.
ASSLTGEGLAGEWY	.	TRBV7-3	TRBJ2-7	TRBD2
ASSLSGTGVSGEQF	once	TRBV6-6	TRBJ2-1	TRBD1
ASSLAEAF	.	TRBV7-9	TRBJ1-1	.
ASSIWGTGGETQY	.	TRBV19	TRBJ2-5	TRBD1
ASSYLNGQPQH	.	TRBV6-5	TRBJ1-5	.
ASSLVGEQY	.	TRBV13	TRBJ2-7	.
AAAMGSSYEQY	.	TRBV6-5	TRBJ2-7	.
ASGRSTQGTEAF	.	TRBV27	TRBJ1-1	.
ASSAGTAIGNTIY	.	TRBV19	TRBJ1-3	TRBD1
ASSYSTGFRAF	.	TRBV6-5	TRBJ1-1	TRBD1
ASSLLAGGRNTDTQY	.	TRBV11-2	TRBJ2-3	TRBD2
ASSKGTTINEQF	.	TRBV7-6	TRBJ2-1	TRBD2
ASSFASPGEKLF	.	TRBV11-2	TRBJ1-4	.